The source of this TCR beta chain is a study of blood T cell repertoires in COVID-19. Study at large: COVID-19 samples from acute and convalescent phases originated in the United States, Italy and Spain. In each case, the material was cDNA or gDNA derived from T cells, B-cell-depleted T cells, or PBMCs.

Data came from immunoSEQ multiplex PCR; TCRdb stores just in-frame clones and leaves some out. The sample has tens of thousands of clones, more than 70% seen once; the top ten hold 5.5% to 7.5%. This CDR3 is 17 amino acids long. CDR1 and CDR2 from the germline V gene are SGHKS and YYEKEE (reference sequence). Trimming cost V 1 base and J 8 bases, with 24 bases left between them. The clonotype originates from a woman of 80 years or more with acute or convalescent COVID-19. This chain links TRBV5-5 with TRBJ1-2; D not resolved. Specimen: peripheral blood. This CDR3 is CASSLLFGIPQGEGYTF. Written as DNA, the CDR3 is TGTGCCAGCAGCTTGCTATTCGGGATCCCCCAAGGAGAGGGCTACACCTTC.